A single sample is the source of the 8 T cell receptor beta chains below, sequenced in a study of shared clonotypes between healthy human individuals (dated by TCRdb to about 2020). The library relied on the immunoSEQ multiplex PCR assay. In TCRdb, the immuneACCESS table is reduced to in-frame sequences with V and J assigned. These tables do not hold every clone; where another copy was compared, an unresolved V gene accounts for under half, and the others remain unexplained. The table for this sample lists 2 million to 2.5 million clones; over 90% of them were counted only once. 0.3% to 0.4% of the sample lies in the top ten. Sequencing was carried out using naive CD4+ T cells from PBMCs. The meaning of the sample's cell subset or site label: CD45RA+ positively selected. These receptors were obtained from a man aged 18 to 35 in good health. Some clones in this sample may be carry-over from other donors' samples.

The chain combines TRBV28 with TRBJ2-5; 7 bases are shared with TRBD1. Germline V CDR1 and CDR2: MDHEN, SYDVKM. CDR3 length equals 15 residues. Trimming at V came to 3 bases and at J to 9 bases, leaving 13 bases not matched to a gene. DNA of the CDR3: TGTGCCAGCAGTTTCCCGGGACGGGGACAGCCCCCCCAGTACTTC. Translated, it gives CASSFPGRGQPPQYF.

The CDR3 DNA follows: TGCGCCAGCAGCGGCGGGGGTCTTGGCTCTGGAAACACCATATATTTT. Residues: CASSGGGLGSGNTIYF. V and J are TRBV5-1 and TRBJ1-3, with D tentatively TRBD1 (5 bases). Looked up from germline, CDR1 is SGHRS and CDR2 is YFSETQ. The CDR3 contains 16 residues. Deletions cut 4 bases from V and 0 bases from J, with 14 bases between.

This sequence joins TRBV7-9 and TRBJ2-3; 14 bases are shared with TRBD2. Trimming took 5 bases from V and 1 from J; bases not matched to a gene: 8. This CDR3 has 18 residues. Germline loops: CDR1 SEHNR, CDR2 FQNEAQ (reference sequence). The DNA of the CDR3 is TGTGCCAGCAGCCAGGGGACTAGCGGGAGTGGTGGCACAGATACGCAGTATTTT. Amino acid sequence: CASSQGTSGSGGTDTQYF.

The chain carries TRBV7-9 and TRBJ2-1; no clear D gene. Trimming took 2 bases from V and 14 from J, leaving 13 bases between them. CDR3 length equals 12 residues. CDR1 is SEHNR and CDR2 is FQNEAQ in the germline V gene (reference sequence). The CDR3 here is CASSLSTPSKFF. The CDR3 region has the DNA TGTGCCAGCAGCTTATCGACCCCAAGCAAGTTCTTC. Drawing the rest from reference TRBV7-9 and TRBJ2-1, the complete variable domain is DTGVSQNPRHKITKRGQNVTFRCDPISEHNRLYWYRQTLGQGPEFLTYFQNEAQLEKSRLLSDRFSAERPKGSFSTLEIQRTEQGDSAMYLCASSLSTPSKFFGPGTRLTVL.

The gene calls are TRBV18 and TRBJ2-2, with D perhaps TRBD1 (6 bases). The CDR3 runs to 16 residues. Deletions cut 3 bases from V and 6 bases from J, with 17 bases between. Per the germline V gene, CDR1 is KGHSH and CDR2 is LQKENI. This CDR3 is CASSPLIQGAAGELFF. CDR3 bases: TGTGCCAGCTCACCCCTCATACAGGGTGCGGCCGGGGAGCTGTTTTTT.

This clone was seen a handful of times. This sample includes further DNA sequences coding for the same CDR3. This CDR3 reads CASSRDSNYGYTF. The DNA of the CDR3 is TGTGCCAGCTCACGGGACAGTAACTATGGCTACACCTTC. The chain employs TRBV18 and TRBJ1-2; TRBD1 matches 7 bases. The length of the CDR3 is 13 residues. The V and J ends lost 4 bases and 1 base, in that order; junction bases with no gene match: 0. Germline values: CDR1 KGHSH, CDR2 LQKENI.

The rearrangement links TRBV7-3 to TRBJ2-3; D possibly corresponds to TRBD1 (6 bases). In germline, CDR1 is SGHTA, CDR2 FQGTGA. V was cut by 5 bases and J by 5 bases, with 17 bases left in between. This CDR3 has 15 amino acids. CDR3 amino acids: CASSQGSSRGDTQYF. The CDR3 DNA is TGTGCCAGCAGCCAGGGGTCCAGCAGGGGAGATACGCAGTATTTT.

To note about this clone: Other DNA sequences of this sample code for an identical CDR3. The chain uses TRBV7-9 and TRBJ2-3; D uncertain. The V and J ends lost 1 base and 5 bases respectively, with 7 bases between them. Germline CDR1 and CDR2: SEHNR and FQNEAQ (reference sequence). This CDR3 is built from 13 residues. The CDR3: CASSLGGEDTQYF. The CDR3 coding sequence is TGTGCCAGCAGCTTAGGTGGGGAAGATACGCAGTATTTT.